Sequencing of this T cell receptor beta chain was carried out in a study of T cells in Graves' hyperthyroidism and ophthalmopathy. The germline V and J ends were trimmed by 0 bases and 3 bases, with 9 bases remaining between them. Germline values: CDR1 LNHNV, CDR2 YYDKDF (reference sequence). The CDR3 sequence is 14 residues long. Broader study findings: Blood shared most expanded thyroid clonotypes above 0.001.

Details on this clonotype: Its specificity is not known.

Using RNA transcripts as the source, TCR beta CDR3 regions were amplified. Carried out on the TCR CDR3, a first-round RT-PCR used the HTBI primer set. TCRdb itself ran the multiplex PCR reads through MiXCR, one entry per CDR3 protein. The sample yields roughly 510,000 distinct CDR3 sequences, roughly 20% seen once. The study enrolled patients aged 18 to 65 with newly diagnosed hyperthyroidism of under 2 months' duration. The rearrangement uses TRBV15 and TRBJ2-7, with D possibly being TRBD1 (5 bases). The source of this sequence is a young man with Graves' hyperthyroidism. Sequencing input: blood. The CDR3 here is CATSRESGNYEQYF. The CDR3 nucleotides are TGTGCCACCAGCAGAGAATCAGGGAACTACGAGCAGTACTTC.